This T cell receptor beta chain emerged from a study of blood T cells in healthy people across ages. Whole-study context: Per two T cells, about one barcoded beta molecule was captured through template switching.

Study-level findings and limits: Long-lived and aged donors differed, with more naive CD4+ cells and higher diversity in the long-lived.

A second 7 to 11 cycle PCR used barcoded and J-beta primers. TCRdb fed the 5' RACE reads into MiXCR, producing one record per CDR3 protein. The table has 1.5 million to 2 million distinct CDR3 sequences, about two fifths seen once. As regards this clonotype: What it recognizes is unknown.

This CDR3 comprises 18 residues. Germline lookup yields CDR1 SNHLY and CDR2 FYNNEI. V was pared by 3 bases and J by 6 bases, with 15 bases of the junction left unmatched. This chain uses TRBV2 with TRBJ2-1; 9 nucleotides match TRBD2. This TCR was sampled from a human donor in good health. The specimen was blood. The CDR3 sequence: CASSDPLAGGPMVNEQFF. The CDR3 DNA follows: TGTGCCAGCAGTGATCCACTCGCGGGGGGGCCTATGGTCAATGAGCAGTTCTTC.